Sequencing of this T cell receptor beta chain was carried out in a study of CD8 T cells in ankylosing spondylitis. Libraries of TCR beta came from quantitative 5'-RACE with molecular barcodes. One entry per CDR3 protein results from TCRdb running MiXCR on the 5' RACE reads. The sample has around 480,000 distinct CDR3 sequences, roughly 17% seen once. On this clonotype itself: Its antigen remains unknown.

Germline values: CDR1 LGHDT, CDR2 YNNKEL (reference sequence). V lost 0 bases, J lost 12 bases, and 21 bases lay in between. This CDR3 has 15 residues. Study-wide results and limits: Reportedly, significant enrichment of disease-linked clones occurred in matched ankylosing spondylitis synovial fluid. Apparently characteristic of ankylosing spondylitis blood was a TCR beta motif (eight highly homologous variants).

The chain is built from TRBV3-1 and TRBJ2-7; D might be TRBD1 (7 bases). Sequencing was carried out using blood, either unsorted or a sorted T cell fraction (not recorded which). The TCR comes from a male donor with ankylosing spondylitis. For the CDR3, the DNA is TGTGCCAGCAGCCAAGACAGGGGACGAGGAGGGGGCGCGTACTTC. Translated, it gives CASSQDRGRGGGAYF.